The 18 T cell receptor beta chains below were found in one sample sequenced in a study of blood T cell repertoires in COVID-19. This table comes from immunoSEQ multiplex PCR, and its TCRdb copy is limited to in-frame clones, with some not included. The sample lists about 150,000 clones; 80% to 90% were seen once. The material sequenced was peripheral blood. The receptors come from a woman in her fifties or sixties in a cohort sampled during active or convalescent COVID-19.

The V call is TRBV7-2, the J call TRBJ2-2, with D possibly being TRBD2 (6 bases). V was shortened by 5 bases and J by 6 bases, with 16 bases between the two germline ends. In germline, CDR1 is SGHTA, CDR2 FQGNSA. The CDR3 spans 15 residues. The CDR3 here is CASSLRGTGAGELFF. CDR3 nucleotide sequence: TGTGCCAGCAGCCTTAGAGGCACGGGGGCCGGGGAGCTGTTTTTT.

The V gene is TRBV5-8, the J gene TRBJ1-5; D gene ambiguous. Germline-derived CDR1 and CDR2 are SGHTS and YDEGEE. V lost 3 bases to trimming and J lost 6 bases, with 10 bases between them. This CDR3 is built from 13 residues. The CDR3 nucleotides are TGTGCCAGCAGCTCCCGGGAAAGTCAGCCCCAGCATTTT. Amino acids: CASSSRESQPQHF.

This sequence joins TRBV6-1 and TRBJ1-2; 8 bases are a match to TRBD1. V lost 3 bases, J lost 0 bases, and 3 bases stayed unmatched. The CDR3 is 15 amino acids. Germline-derived CDR1 and CDR2 are MNHNS and SASEGT. The CDR3, as DNA: TGTGCCAGCAGTGACCGGACAGGGACTAACTATGGCTACACCTTC. Its translation: CASSDRTGTNYGYTF.

The chain combines TRBV7-2 with TRBJ1-2, with D perhaps TRBD1 (6 bases). Germline assignment: CDR1 SGHTA and CDR2 FQGNSA. The CDR3 length is 14 residues. V gave up 4 bases and J gave up 2 bases, with 11 bases separating them. The CDR3 loop reads CASSWLDSNYGYTF. The CDR3 nucleotides read TGTGCCAGCAGCTGGCTGGACAGCAACTATGGCTACACCTTC. Drawing the rest from reference TRBV7-2 and TRBJ1-2, the complete variable domain is GAGVSQSPSNKVTEKGKDVELRCDPISGHTALYWYRQSLGQGLEFLIYFQGNSAPDKSGLPSDRFSAERTGGSVSTLTIQRTQQEDSAVYLCASSWLDSNYGYTFGSGTRLTVV.

The rearrangement uses TRBV6-5 and TRBJ1-1; 8 positions match TRBD1. This CDR3 contains 14 residues. The V gene end was trimmed by 5 bases and the J gene end by 1 base; junction bases not matched to a gene: 3. CDR1 is MNHEY, CDR2 SVGAGI, per germline. CDR3 loop: CASSRTGTNTEAFF. In DNA form, the CDR3 reads TGTGCCAGCAGTCGGACAGGGACGAACACTGAAGCTTTCTTT.

The gene calls are TRBV5-1 and TRBJ1-1; D is perhaps TRBD1 (5 bases). The CDR3 covers 13 residues. Germline CDR1 and CDR2: SGHRS and YFSETQ. Trimming removed 0 bases from V and 4 bases from J, with 7 bases in between. The CDR3 DNA reads as TGCGCCAGCAGCTTGGGGGGCAGCACTGAAGCTTTCTTT. This sequence encodes CASSLGGSTEAFF. The variable domain in full, with the rest retrieved from reference TRBV5-1 and TRBJ1-1, is KAGVTQTPRYLIKTRGQQVTLSCSPISGHRSVSWYQQTPGQGLQFLFEYFSETQRNKGNFPGRFSGRQFSNSRSEMNVSTLELGDSALYLCASSLGGSTEAFFGQGTRLTVV.

The chain employs TRBV5-4 and TRBJ2-1; D might be TRBD2 (6 bases). The germline V and J ends were trimmed by 4 bases and 4 bases, with 21 bases remaining between them. The germline CDR1 and CDR2 sequences are SGHNT and YYREEE (reference sequence). The CDR3 contains 17 residues. CDR3 protein: CASSAGVGGRGYNEQFF. CDR3 DNA: TGTGCCAGCAGCGCCGGAGTGGGCGGCCGGGGGTACAATGAGCAGTTCTTC.

The rearrangement links TRBV6-5 to TRBJ1-1; 8 bases agree with TRBD1. J lost 1 base, V lost 8 bases, and 6 bases had no gene match. This CDR3 region has 14 residues. Per the germline V gene, CDR1 is MNHEY and CDR2 is SVGAGI. As DNA, the CDR3 is TGTGCCAGCCGGCGACAGGGGCCGAACACTGAAGCTTTCTTT. This sequence encodes CASRRQGPNTEAFF.

This clone was counted once. This sequence joins TRBV5-5 and TRBJ1-1; 11 bases line up with TRBD1. Trimming at V came to 6 bases and at J to 3 bases, leaving 10 bases not matched to a gene. CDR3 size: 16 residues. In germline, CDR1 is SGHKS, CDR2 YYEKEE (reference sequence). This CDR3 reads CASNPGTGGWDTEAFF. CDR3 DNA sequence: TGTGCCAGCAACCCCGGGACAGGGGGATGGGACACTGAAGCTTTCTTT.

The V call is TRBV3-1 (or the pseudogene TRBV3-2), the J call TRBJ2-2; 8 bases line up with TRBD2. The V gene end was trimmed by 1 base and the J gene end by 6 bases; junction bases not matched to a gene: 4. The CDR3 contains 15 residues. The germline gives CDR1 LGHDT, CDR2 YNNKEL (reference sequence). The CDR3 DNA reads TGTGCCAGCAGCCAAGTAAGCGGGGGTTCCGGGGAGCTGTTTTTT. It translates to CASSQVSGGSGELFF.

This clone was seen once. The chain employs TRBV19 and TRBJ2-3; D might be TRBD1 (6 bases). Germline V gene sequence: CDR1 LNHDA, CDR2 SQIVND (reference sequence). The V end lost 5 bases, the J end lost 2 bases, and 14 bases lay between the germline ends. The CDR3 has 15 amino acids. The CDR3 region has the DNA TGTGCCAGTAGTGTAATACAGGGAAACACAGATACGCAGTATTTT. Its protein is CASSVIQGNTDTQYF.

V and J are TRBV15 and TRBJ1-1; weak D call: TRBD1 (5 bases). Trimming pared 3 bases from V and 5 bases from J, leaving 19 bases between. Germline assignment: CDR1 LNHNV and CDR2 YYDKDF (reference sequence). The CDR3 totals 16 residues. The CDR3 coding sequence is TGTGCCACCAGCAGGGGGTTAATGGGGGGTGATACTGAAGCTTTCTTT. Protein sequence: CATSRGLMGGDTEAFF.

V gene TRBV3-1 (or the pseudogene TRBV3-2) combines with J gene TRBJ2-3; no clear D gene. The V end was cut by 11 bases, the J end by 4 bases, with 13 bases between. CDR1 is LGHDT and CDR2 is YNNKEL in the germline V gene (reference sequence). The CDR3 consists of 12 residues. As DNA, the CDR3 is TGTGCCCCCGAATCAGTGGCAGATACGCAGTATTTT. Translating it yields CAPESVADTQYF.

J is TRBJ2-3 and V is TRBV2; no firm D call. Trimming took off 6 bases at V and 11 bases at J, with 12 bases between the two ends. The CDR3 is 11 amino acids. CDR1 SNHLY and CDR2 FYNNEI come from the germline V gene. The CDR3 is CASSVGIQQYF. The DNA of the CDR3 is TGTGCCAGCAGCGTCGGTATTCAGCAGTATTTT.

The chain uses TRBV10-1 and TRBJ2-2; a weak D match, TRBD2 (6 bases). The CDR3 contains 13 residues. Germline lookup yields CDR1 WNHNN and CDR2 SYGVQD (reference sequence). Trimming left V 2 bases short and J 6 bases short, with 7 bases between. Here the CDR3 reads CASSEGGSGELFF. The CDR3 DNA reads as TGCGCCAGCAGTGAGGGGGGGTCCGGGGAGCTGTTTTTT.

V usage is TRBV19 and J usage is TRBJ2-3, with D possibly TRBD2 on 6 matching bases. The ends were cut back, 9 bases at V and 0 bases at J, with 7 bases in the middle. The CDR3 extends over 12 amino acids. Per germline, CDR1 LNHDA and CDR2 SQIVND (reference sequence). In DNA form, the CDR3 reads TGTGCCAGCGGGAGAAGCACAGATACGCAGTATTTT. Translation gives CASGRSTDTQYF.

V usage is TRBV27 and J usage is TRBJ2-1; 9 positions match TRBD2. CDR1 and CDR2 (germline): MNHEY, SMNVEV (reference sequence). V lost 10 bases and J lost 8; bases outside the gene matches: 12. There are 14 residues in the CDR3. The CDR3 reads CATRLAGFGDEQFF. The CDR3 DNA is TGTGCCACCAGGCTAGCGGGGTTCGGGGATGAGCAGTTCTTC.

This chain uses TRBV5-4 with TRBJ1-2, with 7 nucleotides matching TRBD1. The CDR3 is 14 residues long. Germline V lookup: CDR1 SGHNT, CDR2 YYREEE (reference sequence). V lost 3 bases and J lost 4; bases outside the gene matches: 6. Here the CDR3 reads CASSSAGQIYGYTF. The CDR3 DNA is TGTGCCAGCAGCTCCGCGGGACAGATCTATGGCTACACCTTC.